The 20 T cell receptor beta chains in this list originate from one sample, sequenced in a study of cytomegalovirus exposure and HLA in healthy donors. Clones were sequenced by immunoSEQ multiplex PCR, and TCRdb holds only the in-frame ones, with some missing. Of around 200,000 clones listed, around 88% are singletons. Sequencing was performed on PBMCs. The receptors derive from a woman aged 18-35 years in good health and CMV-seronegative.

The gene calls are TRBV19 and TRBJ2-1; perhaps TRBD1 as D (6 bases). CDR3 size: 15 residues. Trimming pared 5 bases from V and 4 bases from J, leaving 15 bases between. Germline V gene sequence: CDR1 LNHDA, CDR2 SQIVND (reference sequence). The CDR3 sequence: CASSWGGTTYNEQFF. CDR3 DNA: TGTGCCAGTAGTTGGGGTGGGACAACTTACAATGAGCAGTTCTTC. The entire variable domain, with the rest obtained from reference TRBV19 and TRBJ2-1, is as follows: DGGITQSPKYLFRKEGQNVTLSCEQNLNHDAMYWYRQDPGQGLRLIYYSQIVNDFQKGDIAEGYSVSREKKESFPLTVTSAQKNPTAFYLCASSWGGTTYNEQFFGPGTRLTVL.

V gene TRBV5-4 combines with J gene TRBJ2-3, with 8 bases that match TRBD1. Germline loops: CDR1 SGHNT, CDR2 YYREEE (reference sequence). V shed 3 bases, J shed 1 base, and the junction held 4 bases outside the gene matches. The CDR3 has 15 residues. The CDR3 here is CASSYQDRGTDTQYF. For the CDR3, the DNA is TGTGCCAGCAGCTACCAGGACAGGGGCACAGATACGCAGTATTTT. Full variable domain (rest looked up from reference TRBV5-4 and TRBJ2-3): ETGVTQSPTHLIKTRGQQVTLRCSSQSGHNTVSWYQQALGQGPQFIFQYYREEENGRGNFPPRFSGLQFPNYSSELNVNALELDDSALYLCASSYQDRGTDTQYFGPGTRLTVL.

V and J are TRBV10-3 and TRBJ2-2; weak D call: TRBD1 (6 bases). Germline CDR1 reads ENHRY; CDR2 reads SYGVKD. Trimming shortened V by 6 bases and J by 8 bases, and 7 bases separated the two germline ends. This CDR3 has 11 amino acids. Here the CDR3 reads CAISRGGELFF. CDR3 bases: TGTGCCATCAGCAGGGGAGGGGAGCTGTTTTTT.

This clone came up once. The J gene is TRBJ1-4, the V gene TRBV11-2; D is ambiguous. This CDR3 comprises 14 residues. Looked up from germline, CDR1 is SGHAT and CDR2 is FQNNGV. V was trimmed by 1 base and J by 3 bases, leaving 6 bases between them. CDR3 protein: CASSLAYSNEKLFF. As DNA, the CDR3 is TGTGCCAGCAGCTTAGCGTACTCTAATGAAAAACTGTTTTTT. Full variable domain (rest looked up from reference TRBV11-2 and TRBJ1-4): EAGVAQSPRYKIIEKRQSVAFWCNPISGHATLYWYQQILGQGPKLLIQFQNNGVVDDSQLPKDRFSAERLKGVDSTLKIQPAKLEDSAVYLCASSLAYSNEKLFFGSGTQLSVL.

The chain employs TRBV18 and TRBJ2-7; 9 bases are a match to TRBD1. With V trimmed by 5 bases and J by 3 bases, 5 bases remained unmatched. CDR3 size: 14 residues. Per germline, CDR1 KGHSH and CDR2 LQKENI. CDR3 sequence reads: CASSNRGRLYEQYF. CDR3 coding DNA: TGTGCCAGCTCAAACAGGGGGCGCCTCTACGAGCAGTACTTC.

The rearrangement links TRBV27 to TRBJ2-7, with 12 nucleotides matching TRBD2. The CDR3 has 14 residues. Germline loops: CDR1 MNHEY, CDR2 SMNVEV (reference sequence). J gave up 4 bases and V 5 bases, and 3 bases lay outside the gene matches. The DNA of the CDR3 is TGTGCCAGCAGTCCGACTAGCGGGAGATACGAGCAGTACTTC. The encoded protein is CASSPTSGRYEQYF.

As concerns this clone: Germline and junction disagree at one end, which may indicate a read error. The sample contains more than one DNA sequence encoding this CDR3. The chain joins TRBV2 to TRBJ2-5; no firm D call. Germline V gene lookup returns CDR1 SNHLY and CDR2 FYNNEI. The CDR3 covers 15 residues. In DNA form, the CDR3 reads TGTGCCAGCAGTCCCGACGCCACAGACCAGGAGACCCAGTACTTC. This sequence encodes CASSPDATDQETQYF.

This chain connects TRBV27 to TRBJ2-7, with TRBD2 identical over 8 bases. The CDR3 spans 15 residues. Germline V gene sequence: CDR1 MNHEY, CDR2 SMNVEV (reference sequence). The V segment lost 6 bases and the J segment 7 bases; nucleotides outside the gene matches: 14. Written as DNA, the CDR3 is TGTGCCAGCAGGCCCCTAGGCGGGAGGCAAGGGGAGCAGTACTTC. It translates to CASRPLGGRQGEQYF.

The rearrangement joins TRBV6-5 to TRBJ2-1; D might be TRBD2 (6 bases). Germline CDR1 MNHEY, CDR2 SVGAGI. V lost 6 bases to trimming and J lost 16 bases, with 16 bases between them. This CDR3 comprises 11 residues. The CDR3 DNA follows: TGTGCCAGCAGCTCCGGGACTGAACTATTCTTC. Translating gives CASSSGTELFF.

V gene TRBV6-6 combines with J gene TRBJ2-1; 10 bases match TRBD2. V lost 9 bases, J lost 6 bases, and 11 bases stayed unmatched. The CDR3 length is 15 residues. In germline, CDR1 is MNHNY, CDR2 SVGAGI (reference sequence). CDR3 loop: CASRRGLAGVNEQFF. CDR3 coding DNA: TGTGCCAGTAGAAGGGGGCTAGCGGGAGTCAATGAGCAGTTCTTC.

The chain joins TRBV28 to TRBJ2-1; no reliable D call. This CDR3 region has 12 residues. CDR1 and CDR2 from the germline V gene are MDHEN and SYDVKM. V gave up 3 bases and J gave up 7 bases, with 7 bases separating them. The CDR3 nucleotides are TGTGCCAGCAGTTTGCCCGCGAATGAGCAGTTCTTC. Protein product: CASSLPANEQFF.

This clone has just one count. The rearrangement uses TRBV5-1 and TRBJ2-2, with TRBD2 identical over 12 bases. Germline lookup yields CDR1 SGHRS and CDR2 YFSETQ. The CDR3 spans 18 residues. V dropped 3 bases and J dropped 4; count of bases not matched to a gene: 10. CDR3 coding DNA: TGCGCCAGCAGCTACTTACCGACTAGCGGGAGCCTCACCGGGGAGCTGTTTTTT. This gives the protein CASSYLPTSGSLTGELFF.

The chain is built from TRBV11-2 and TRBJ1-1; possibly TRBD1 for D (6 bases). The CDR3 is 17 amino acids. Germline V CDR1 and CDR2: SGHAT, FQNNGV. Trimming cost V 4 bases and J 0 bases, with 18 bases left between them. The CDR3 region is CASSSRGFRIMNTEAFF. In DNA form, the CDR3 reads TGTGCCAGCAGCTCCAGGGGATTCCGGATCATGAACACTGAAGCTTTCTTT.

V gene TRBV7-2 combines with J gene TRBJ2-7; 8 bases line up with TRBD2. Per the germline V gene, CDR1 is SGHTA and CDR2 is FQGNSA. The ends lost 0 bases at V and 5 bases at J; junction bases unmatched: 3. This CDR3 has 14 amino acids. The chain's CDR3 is CASSLAGRGNEQYF. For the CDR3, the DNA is TGTGCCAGCAGCTTAGCCGGGAGGGGTAACGAGCAGTACTTC.

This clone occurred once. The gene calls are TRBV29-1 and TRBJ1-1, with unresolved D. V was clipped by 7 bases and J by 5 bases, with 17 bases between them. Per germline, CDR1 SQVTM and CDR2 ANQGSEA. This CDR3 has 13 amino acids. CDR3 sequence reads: CSAGSLRGTEAFF. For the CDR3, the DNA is TGCAGCGCGGGGTCCCTTCGGGGTACTGAAGCTTTCTTT. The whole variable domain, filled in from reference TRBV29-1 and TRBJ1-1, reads SAVISQKPSRDICQRGTSLTIQCQVDSQVTMMFWYRQQPGQSLTLIATANQGSEATYESGFVIDKFPISRPNLTFSTLTVSNMSPEDSSIYLCSAGSLRGTEAFFGQGTRLTVV.

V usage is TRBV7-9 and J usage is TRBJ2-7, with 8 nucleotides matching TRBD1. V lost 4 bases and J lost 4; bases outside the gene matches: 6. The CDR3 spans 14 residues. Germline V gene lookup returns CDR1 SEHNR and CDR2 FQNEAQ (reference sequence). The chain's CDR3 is CASSSQGAGYEQYF. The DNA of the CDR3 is TGTGCCAGCAGCTCGCAGGGGGCGGGATACGAGCAGTACTTC.

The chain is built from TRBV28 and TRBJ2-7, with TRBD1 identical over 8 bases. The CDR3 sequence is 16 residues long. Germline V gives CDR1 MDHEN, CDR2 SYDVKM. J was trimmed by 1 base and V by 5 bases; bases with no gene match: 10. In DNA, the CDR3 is TGTGCCAGCAGTGCTCGGACAGGGAAGGGTTCCTACGAGCAGTACTTC. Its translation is CASSARTGKGSYEQYF.

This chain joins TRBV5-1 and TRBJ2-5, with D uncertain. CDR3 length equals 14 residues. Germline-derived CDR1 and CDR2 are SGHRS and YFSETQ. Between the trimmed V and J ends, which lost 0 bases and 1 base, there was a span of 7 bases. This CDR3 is CASSLDSIQETQYF. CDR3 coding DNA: TGCGCCAGCAGCTTGGATAGTATCCAAGAGACCCAGTACTTC.

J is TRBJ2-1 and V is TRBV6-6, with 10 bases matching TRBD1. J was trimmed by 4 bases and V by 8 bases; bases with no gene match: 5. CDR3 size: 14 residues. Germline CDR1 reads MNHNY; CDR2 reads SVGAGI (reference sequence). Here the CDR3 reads CASLPGQGYNEQFF. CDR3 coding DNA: TGTGCCAGCCTCCCGGGACAGGGGTACAATGAGCAGTTCTTC.

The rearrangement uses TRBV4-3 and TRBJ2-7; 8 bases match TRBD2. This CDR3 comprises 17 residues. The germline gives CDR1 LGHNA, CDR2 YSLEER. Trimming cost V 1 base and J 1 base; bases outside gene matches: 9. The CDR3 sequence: CASSQGYPSGGSYEQYF. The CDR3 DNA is TGCGCCAGCAGCCAAGGTTACCCGAGCGGGGGATCCTACGAGCAGTACTTC.